This passage covers 15 T cell receptor beta chains from one sample sequenced in a study of vaccination effects on CD4 cells after COVID-19. Which antigens these TCRs recognize remains unknown. Peptide-pool stimulation followed by sequencing identified expanded antigen-specific CD4+ clonotypes in the ViraFEST assay. Having been cultured for 10 days, the cells underwent CD4+ T cell isolation. Nobody among the vaccine recipients had prior SARS-CoV-2 infection (nucleocapsid antibodies were negative). Sequencing used immunoSEQ multiplex PCR; TCRdb keeps in-frame clones, though not all of them. The data contain approximately 30,000 clones, approximately 72% of them seen just once; the ten biggest clones take up about 32%. The material sequenced was CD4+ T cells from PBMCs cultured with SARS-CoV-2 spike peptides, taken before COVID-19 vaccination. All receptors derive from a human donor who received a COVID-19 vaccine.

The chain has TRBV5-8 and TRBJ2-5, with TRBD1 matching over 7 bases. There are 15 residues in the CDR3. The junction had 8 bases not matched to a gene; V was cut back by 4 bases and J by 2 bases. CDR1 and CDR2 (germline): SGHTS, YDEGEE. CDR3 DNA: TGTGCCAGCAGCAAACCCTGGGGACAGCAAGAGACCCAGTACTTC. Amino acids: CASSKPWGQQETQYF.

This chain connects TRBV5-1 to TRBJ2-7; no clear D. Looked up from germline, CDR1 is SGHRS and CDR2 is YFSETQ. This CDR3 contains 12 residues. The V end lost 6 bases, the J end lost 4 bases, and 11 bases lay between the germline ends. DNA for the CDR3: TGCGCCAGCAACCCCGTCATTTACGAGCAGTACTTC. Protein product: CASNPVIYEQYF.

This chain joins TRBV19 and TRBJ2-2; a weak D match, TRBD1 (6 bases). Trimming pared 8 bases from V and 1 base from J, leaving 14 bases between. The CDR3 consists of 15 residues. Germline CDR1 LNHDA, CDR2 SQIVND (reference sequence). The CDR3 spells CASSPLQGNTGELFF. CDR3 DNA sequence: TGTGCCAGTTCCCCCCTACAGGGGAACACCGGGGAGCTGTTTTTT. Using reference TRBV19 and TRBJ2-2 for the parts outside the CDR3, the full variable domain is DGGITQSPKYLFRKEGQNVTLSCEQNLNHDAMYWYRQDPGQGLRLIYYSQIVNDFQKGDIAEGYSVSREKKESFPLTVTSAQKNPTAFYLCASSPLQGNTGELFFGEGSRLTVL.

The genes are TRBV7-2 and TRBJ2-3; D is possibly TRBD2 (5 bases). In germline, CDR1 is SGHTA, CDR2 FQGNSA. V was pared by 3 bases and J by 2 bases, with 12 bases between. CDR3 length equals 15 residues. Written as DNA, the CDR3 is TGTGCCAGCAGCTTTAGCGTTTACTTCACAGATACGCAGTATTTT. Amino acids: CASSFSVYFTDTQYF.

The chain combines TRBV7-9 with TRBJ1-4, with D unclear. Germline V gene sequence: CDR1 SEHNR, CDR2 FQNEAQ (reference sequence). The CDR3 is made up of 16 amino acids. V was shortened by 0 bases and J by 4 bases, with 12 bases between the two germline ends. The CDR3 sequence: CASSLAAAGINEKLFF. The CDR3, as DNA: TGTGCCAGCAGCTTAGCGGCCGCGGGAATTAATGAAAAACTGTTTTTT.

The V and J genes are TRBV27 and TRBJ2-7; the D is unclear. The germline gives CDR1 MNHEY, CDR2 SMNVEV (reference sequence). With 0 bases removed from V and 4 bases from J, the gap between germline ends came to 13 bases. This CDR3 spans 15 amino acids. The CDR3, as DNA: TGTGCCAGCAGTTTATCACCCCATGGACCATACGAGCAGTACTTC. As protein: CASSLSPHGPYEQYF.

This chain uses TRBV7-8 with TRBJ2-5, with D possibly being TRBD1 (6 bases). The CDR3 runs 17 residues. Trimming removed 0 bases at V and 4 bases at J, with 18 bases between. Germline CDR1 SGHVS, CDR2 FQNEAQ. CDR3: CASSLARYREVRETQYF. DNA of the CDR3: TGTGCCAGCAGCTTAGCGAGGTACAGGGAAGTGCGAGAGACCCAGTACTTC. The full variable domain, completed using reference TRBV7-8 and TRBJ2-5, is GAGVSQSPRYKVAKRGQDVALRCDPISGHVSLFWYQQALGQGPEFLTYFQNEAQLDKSGLPSDRFFAERPEGSVSTLKIQRTQQEDSAVYLCASSLARYREVRETQYFGPGTRLLVL.

This chain connects TRBV14 to TRBJ1-6; D not certain. Germline CDR1 is SGHDN and CDR2 is FVKESK. Deletions cut 3 bases from V and 0 bases from J, with 3 bases between. CDR3 length: 14 amino acids. Written as DNA, the CDR3 is TGTGCCAGCAGCCAGGGCTCCTATAATTCACCCCTCCACTTT. This encodes CASSQGSYNSPLHF. Complete variable domain (other parts from reference TRBV14 and TRBJ1-6): EAGVTQFPSHSVIEKGQTVTLRCDPISGHDNLYWYRRVMGKEIKFLLHFVKESKQDESGMPNNRFLAERTGGTYSTLKVQPAELEDSGVYFCASSQGSYNSPLHFGNGTRLTVT.

This chain joins TRBV5-6 and TRBJ1-5; D might be TRBD1 (5 bases). Per germline, CDR1 SGHDT and CDR2 YYEEEE. This CDR3 has 14 amino acids. Trimming removed 2 bases at V and 6 bases at J, with 12 bases between. CDR3 protein: CASSLGGEGQPQHF. CDR3 sequence (DNA): TGTGCCAGCAGCTTAGGAGGGGAGGGTCAGCCCCAGCATTTT.

J is TRBJ2-2 and V is TRBV5-4, with TRBD2 matching 10 bases. The CDR3 has 14 amino acids. Losses at the gene ends were 5 bases for V and 5 bases for J; bases not matched to a gene: 3. Per germline, CDR1 SGHNT and CDR2 YYREEE (reference sequence). The CDR3 nucleotides read TGTGCCAGCAGACCGGGACTAGCGACCGGGGAGCTGTTTTTT. Protein: CASRPGLATGELFF. The whole variable domain, filled in from reference TRBV5-4 and TRBJ2-2, reads ETGVTQSPTHLIKTRGQQVTLRCSSQSGHNTVSWYQQALGQGPQFIFQYYREEENGRGNFPPRFSGLQFPNYSSELNVNALELDDSALYLCASRPGLATGELFFGEGSRLTVL.

This chain links TRBV3-1 (or the pseudogene TRBV3-2) with TRBJ2-5; D remains ambiguous. CDR3 size: 13 residues. Germline assignment: CDR1 LGHDT and CDR2 YNNKEL (reference sequence). The germline V and J ends were trimmed by 4 bases and 4 bases, with 10 bases remaining between them. CDR3 sequence reads: CASSRTPPETQYF. For the CDR3, the DNA is TGTGCCAGCAGCCGGACGCCCCCAGAGACCCAGTACTTC.

This sequence joins TRBV5-1 and TRBJ2-7; D remains unclear. The V end was cut by 2 bases, the J end by 0 bases, with 12 bases between. The CDR3 runs to 15 residues. Per germline, CDR1 SGHRS and CDR2 YFSETQ. Written as DNA, the CDR3 is TGCGCCAGCAGCTTTAGAACAGCCGCCTCCTACGAGCAGTACTTC. Protein sequence: CASSFRTAASYEQYF.

The V call is TRBV7-2, the J call TRBJ2-5; a weak D match, TRBD1 (5 bases). CDR1 and CDR2 from the germline V gene are SGHTA and FQGNSA. V was clipped by 7 bases and J by 3 bases, with 12 bases between them. The CDR3 sequence is 13 residues long. This CDR3 reads CASTFKGKETQYF. The CDR3 DNA follows: TGTGCCAGCACCTTTAAGGGGAAAGAGACCCAGTACTTC.

This chain links TRBV25-1 with TRBJ1-1; TRBD1 aligns across 9 bases. J was trimmed by 3 bases and V by 6 bases; bases with no gene match: 2. The V gene's germline CDR1 is MGHDK and CDR2 SYGVNS. The CDR3 contains 13 residues. The CDR3 sequence is CASRGQGYTEAFF. The CDR3 nucleotides read TGTGCCAGCAGGGGACAGGGCTACACTGAAGCTTTCTTT.

The rearrangement uses TRBV10-3 and TRBJ1-6, with TRBD1 as a possible D gene (6 bases). The CDR3 spans 13 residues. Germline loops: CDR1 ENHRY, CDR2 SYGVKD. The V gene lost 10 bases and the J gene lost 7 bases, with 14 bases spanning the gap. The CDR3 is CATHRDINSPLHF. CDR3 DNA sequence: TGTGCCACACACCGGGACATCAATTCACCCCTCCACTTT.